This T cell receptor (beta chain) derives from a study of brain T cells in children with intractable seizures. Study conclusions and caveats: Only CDR3 sequence similarity suggested viral specificity, without known HCMV serostatus. Clones missing pre-surgery may reflect undersampling of that blood sample.

Time point noted: blood from clinic visit 5 months post-surgery; TSC patient then seizure free. Sequencing was limited to surgery cases with top T cell transcript signatures in brain tissue. Using immunoSEQ multiplex PCR, the repertoire was profiled, and TCRdb retains in-frame clones only, with some absent. The data hold hundreds of thousands of clones, with 93% observed a single time. The CDR3 is 14 residues long. Losses at the gene ends were 3 bases for V and 5 bases for J; bases not matched to a gene: 5. Germline CDR1 and CDR2: SGDLS and YYNGEE. Comment on this clone: Antigen unknown.

Source: peripheral blood, taken approximately 5 months after surgery. This chain connects TRBV9 to TRBJ2-7, with 10 bases aligning to TRBD2. This TCR was recovered from a boy under three years old with tuberous sclerosis and intractable seizures. CDR3 bases: TGTGCCAGCAGCGAGGGTAGCGGGAGGAACGAGCAGTACTTC. Its translation is CASSEGSGRNEQYF. The full variable domain, with the rest looked up from reference TRBV9 and TRBJ2-7, is DSGVTQTPKHLITATGQRVTLRCSPRSGDLSVYWYQQSLDQGLQFLIQYYNGEERAKGNILERFSAQQFPDLHSELNLSSLELGDSALYFCASSEGSGRNEQYFGPGTRLTVT.